Below are 20 T cell receptor beta chains sequenced from a single sample in a study of T cell repertoires in cytomegalovirus infection. MiXCR was run by TCRdb on the reads, yielding one entry per CDR3 protein. The data show 450,000 to 550,000 distinct CDR3 sequences, 16% seen once. Sequencing used CD8+ T cells from PBMCs. These receptors all stem from a human donor in good health (CMV status not recorded). Some clones in this sample may be carry-over from other donors' samples.

This chain joins TRBV11-3 and TRBJ1-1; the D gene is possibly TRBD1 (5 bases). The CDR3 is made up of 14 amino acids. Looked up from germline, CDR1 is SGHNT and CDR2 is YENEEA. V was clipped by 5 bases and J by 14 bases, with 24 bases between them. The CDR3 spells CASSPGAANIDAFF. The CDR3 bases are TGTGCCAGCAGCCCTGGGGCAGCGAACATTGATGCCTTCTTT.

This clonotype was detected ten times or more. The rearrangement links TRBV7-9 to TRBJ1-3; possibly TRBD1 for D (6 bases). The CDR3 extends over 13 amino acids. With 4 bases removed from V and 3 bases from J, the gap between germline ends came to 7 bases. Germline CDR1 SEHNR, CDR2 FQNEAQ (reference sequence). This CDR3 reads CASSSDSGNTIYF. The CDR3 coding sequence is TGTGCCAGCAGCTCGGACAGTGGAAACACCATATATTTT. Complete variable domain (other parts from reference TRBV7-9 and TRBJ1-3): DTGVSQNPRHKITKRGQNVTFRCDPISEHNRLYWYRQTLGQGPEFLTYFQNEAQLEKSRLLSDRFSAERPKGSFSTLEIQRTEQGDSAMYLCASSSDSGNTIYFGEGSWLTVV.

This clonotype appeared many times. J is TRBJ2-1 and V is TRBV6-1, with D possibly matching TRBD1 (5 bases). V was shortened by 3 bases and J by 0 bases, with 12 bases between the two germline ends. The germline CDR1 and CDR2 sequences are MNHNS and SASEGT. There are 16 residues in the CDR3. The CDR3 DNA follows: TGTGCCAGCAGTGAGTGGGGCAGAAGCTCCTACAATGAGCAGTTCTTC. This encodes CASSEWGRSSYNEQFF.

This clonotype has more than one count but fewer than ten. This chain uses TRBV30 with TRBJ2-1; 11 bases fit TRBD2. Per germline, CDR1 GTSNPN and CDR2 SVGIG (reference sequence). The trim removed 3 bases at V and 7 bases at J, leaving 8 bases unmatched. The CDR3 length is 15 residues. The CDR3 spells CAWSLLAGDVNEQFF. CDR3 DNA sequence: TGTGCCTGGAGCCTACTAGCGGGAGACGTGAATGAGCAGTTCTTC.

V gene TRBV6-1 combines with J gene TRBJ2-7; a possible D gene is TRBD1 (6 bases). This CDR3 comprises 14 residues. CDR1 and CDR2 from the germline V gene are MNHNS and SASEGT. V shed 1 base and J shed 2 bases, with 9 bases lying between them. The CDR3 DNA reads TGTGCCAGCAGTGAAGAACAGGGACCCTACGAGCAGTACTTC. Translated: CASSEEQGPYEQYF.

In this sample, this clonotype turned up a few times. V gene TRBV20-1 combines with J gene TRBJ2-7; the D is unclear. Per the germline V gene, CDR1 is DFQATT and CDR2 is SNEGSKA (reference sequence). Trimming removed 0 bases at V and 6 bases at J, with 15 bases between. The CDR3 extends over 14 amino acids. CDR3 sequence reads: CSARDSYRWGEQYF. The DNA of the CDR3 is TGCAGTGCTAGAGATAGTTACAGATGGGGCGAGCAGTACTTC.

This clonotype was seen at least ten times. This chain uses TRBV11-2 with TRBJ1-4; D gene uncertain. The CDR3 runs 15 residues. The V end was cut by 1 base, the J end by 1 base, with 7 bases between. CDR1 and CDR2 from the germline V gene are SGHAT and FQNNGV. The CDR3 here is CASSLVRGTNEKLFF. The DNA of the CDR3 is TGTGCCAGCAGCTTAGTCCGGGGAACTAATGAAAAACTGTTTTTT.

This clonotype was found many times. This chain connects TRBV4-1 to TRBJ1-2; D uncertain. Trimming removed 0 bases at V and 3 bases at J, with 14 bases between. Germline V gene sequence: CDR1 MGHRA, CDR2 YSYEKL. CDR3 length: 16 residues. The CDR3 loop is CASSQDLVRVDYGYTF. As DNA, the CDR3 is TGCGCCAGCAGCCAAGATCTGGTACGGGTGGACTATGGCTACACCTTC.

In the case of this clonotype: Lacking the conserved final phenylalanine or tryptophan, this CDR3 likely reflects a read error. The J gene is TRBJ2-1, the V gene TRBV3-1; 8 bases align to TRBD2. The CDR3 extends over 17 amino acids. CDR1 LGHDT and CDR2 YNNKEL come from the germline V gene (reference sequence). V was clipped by 4 bases and J by 6 bases; unmatched bases: 14. In DNA form, the CDR3 reads TGTGCCAGCAGCCCCTCCTTAGCGGGGAGGGCCCTCAATGAGCAGTTCTTA. Its translation: CASSPSLAGRALNEQFL.

This clonotype was counted only a few times. This chain links TRBV29-1 with TRBJ2-1; 12 bases align to TRBD2. The trim removed 7 bases at V and 5 bases at J, leaving 6 bases unmatched. Per the germline V gene, CDR1 is SQVTM and CDR2 is ANQGSEA. This CDR3 spans 14 amino acids. CDR3 protein: CSALAGGFNNEQFF. CDR3 bases: TGCAGCGCCCTAGCGGGAGGGTTCAACAATGAGCAGTTCTTC.

This clonotype was recorded many times. This rearrangement joins TRBV6-5 to TRBJ2-4, with TRBD1 matching over 8 bases. V lost 0 bases and J lost 1; bases outside the gene matches: 14. Germline CDR1 is MNHEY and CDR2 is SVGAGI. The CDR3 loop spans 20 amino acids. CDR3 bases: TGTGCCAGCAGTTACTCGGCAGGGGGCTATGTAAAAAGCGCCAAAAACATTCAGTACTTC. It encodes CASSYSAGGYVKSAKNIQYF.

This clonotype was found a few times. The rearrangement uses TRBV27 and TRBJ2-3; the match to TRBD1 covers 7 bases. The V and J ends lost 5 bases and 3 bases, in that order; junction bases with no gene match: 8. The V gene's germline CDR1 is MNHEY and CDR2 SMNVEV (reference sequence). The CDR3 extends over 15 amino acids. The chain's CDR3 is CASSGWTRGTDTQYF. CDR3 nucleotides: TGTGCCAGCAGTGGATGGACCAGGGGGACAGATACGCAGTATTTT.

This rearrangement joins TRBV4-1 to TRBJ2-7; no clear D. This CDR3 comprises 12 residues. CDR1 is MGHRA, CDR2 YSYEKL, per germline. V lost 0 bases, J lost 5 bases, and 5 bases lay in between. DNA for the CDR3: TGCGCCAGCAGCCAAGATCGGAACGAGCAGTACTTC. This translates into CASSQDRNEQYF.

The J gene is TRBJ2-7, the V gene TRBV12-3 or TRBV12-4, with a possible D match to TRBD1 (6 bases). V was trimmed by 6 bases and J by 0 bases, leaving 15 bases between them. This CDR3 contains 15 residues. The DNA for the CDR3 is TGTGCCAGCAGCCCCGGACAGACCCGCTCCTACGAGCAGTACTTC. Amino acids: CASSPGQTRSYEQYF.

This clonotype was detected many times. The chain's CDR3 is CASTDDQETQYF. Here the CDR3 DNA reads TGTGCCAGTACAGACGACCAAGAGACCCAGTACTTC. This chain joins TRBV4-2 and TRBJ2-5, with D unresolved. Trimming left V 9 bases short and J 0 bases short, with 8 bases between. The CDR3 is 12 amino acids. CDR1 is LGHNA, CDR2 YNFKEQ, per germline.

CDR3 sequence reads: CASSPTGTVGTQYF. The DNA of the CDR3 is TGTGCCAGCAGCCCGACAGGGACCGTAGGGACCCAGTACTTC. This chain uses TRBV7-3 with TRBJ2-5, with 7 bases matching TRBD1. The V gene's germline CDR1 is SGHTA and CDR2 FQGTGA. V gave up 5 bases and J gave up 7 bases; unmatched junction bases: 10. The CDR3 length is 14 residues.

This chain uses TRBV19 with TRBJ2-3; 7 bases map to TRBD1. CDR3 size: 18 residues. The germline CDR1 and CDR2 sequences are LNHDA and SQIVND (reference sequence). V lost 3 bases to trimming and J lost 5 bases; unmatched junction nucleotides: 17. The CDR3 loop reads CASSIPALRQGVEDTQYF. CDR3 coding DNA: TGTGCCAGTAGTATTCCGGCTCTCCGGCAGGGGGTGGAAGATACGCAGTATTTT.

The chain employs TRBV6-6 and TRBJ1-1, with 8 bases identical to TRBD1. V lost 7 bases to trimming and J lost 6 bases; unmatched junction nucleotides: 7. The germline CDR1 and CDR2 sequences are MNHNY and SVGAGI (reference sequence). The CDR3 spans 13 residues. CDR3 amino acids: CASTGQGAPEAFF. CDR3 DNA sequence: TGTGCCAGCACCGGACAGGGAGCCCCTGAAGCTTTCTTT.

About this clonotype itself: A much more abundant neighbour one base away suggests this may be a read error. Since the CDR3 does not end with the conserved phenylalanine or tryptophan, this likely comes from a read error. V gene TRBV7-9 combines with J gene TRBJ2-2; no clear D. The V and J ends lost 7 bases and 4 bases respectively, with 13 bases between them. This CDR3 comprises 14 residues. Germline values: CDR1 SEHNR, CDR2 FQNEAQ (reference sequence). The CDR3 reads CASNSLDLTGELFY. CDR3 in DNA: TGTGCCAGCAACTCTTTGGATCTCACCGGGGAGCTGTTTTAT.

The sample holds one count of this clonotype. The CDR3 sequence: CASSAWGDEQFF. The CDR3 bases are TGTGCCAGCAGCGCTTGGGGCGATGAGCAGTTCTTC. The J gene is TRBJ2-1, the V gene TRBV9; maybe TRBD1 (5 bases). The V gene's germline CDR1 is SGDLS and CDR2 YYNGEE. The ends were cut back, 3 bases at V and 8 bases at J, with 9 bases in the middle. The CDR3 sequence is 12 residues long.